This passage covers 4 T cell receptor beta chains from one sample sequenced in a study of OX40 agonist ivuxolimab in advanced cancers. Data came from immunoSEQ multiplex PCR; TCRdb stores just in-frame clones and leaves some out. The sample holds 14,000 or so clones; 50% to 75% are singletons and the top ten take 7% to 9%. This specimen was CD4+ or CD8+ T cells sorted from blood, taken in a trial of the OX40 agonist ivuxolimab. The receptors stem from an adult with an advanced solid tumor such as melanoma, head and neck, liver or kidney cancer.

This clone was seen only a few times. CDR3 in amino acids: CASSSPGLSYEQYF. DNA of the CDR3: TGTGCCAGCAGCTCCCCCGGGCTCTCCTACGAGCAGTACTTC. The gene calls are TRBV13 and TRBJ2-7; D ambiguous. The CDR3 extends over 14 amino acids. CDR1 is PRHDT and CDR2 is FYEKMQ in the germline V gene (reference sequence). V gave up 4 bases and J gave up 0 bases, with 10 bases separating them.

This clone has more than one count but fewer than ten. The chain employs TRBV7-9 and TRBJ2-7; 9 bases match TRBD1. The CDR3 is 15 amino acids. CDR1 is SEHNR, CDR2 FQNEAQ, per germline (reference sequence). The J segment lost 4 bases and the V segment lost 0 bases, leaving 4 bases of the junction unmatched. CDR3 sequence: CASSLAGQGNYEQYF. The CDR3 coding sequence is TGTGCCAGCAGCTTAGCGGGACAGGGAAATTACGAGCAGTACTTC. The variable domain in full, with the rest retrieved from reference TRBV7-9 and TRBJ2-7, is DTGVSQNPRHKITKRGQNVTFRCDPISEHNRLYWYRQTLGQGPEFLTYFQNEAQLEKSRLLSDRFSAERPKGSFSTLEIQRTEQGDSAMYLCASSLAGQGNYEQYFGPGTRLTVT.

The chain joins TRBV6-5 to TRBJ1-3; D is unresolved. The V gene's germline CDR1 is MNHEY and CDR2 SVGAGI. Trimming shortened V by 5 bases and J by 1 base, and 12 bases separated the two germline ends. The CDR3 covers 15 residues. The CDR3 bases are TGTGCCAGCAGTCACGGACTTTTTTCTGGAAACACCATATATTTT. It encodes CASSHGLFSGNTIYF.

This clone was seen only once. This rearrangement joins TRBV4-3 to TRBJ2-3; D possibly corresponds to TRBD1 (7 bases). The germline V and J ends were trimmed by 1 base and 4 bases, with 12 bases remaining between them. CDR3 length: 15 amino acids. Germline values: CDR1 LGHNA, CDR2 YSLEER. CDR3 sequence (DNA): TGCGCCAGCAGCCAAGCCGACAGGGAGGCAGATACGCAGTATTTT. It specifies CASSQADREADTQYF.